This T cell receptor beta chain comes out of a study of post-analysis software for immune sequencing data. Overall study findings and caveats: Four to six TRBV segments, including TRBV5-6, TRBV5-1 and TRBV20-1, were more frequent in patients than controls.

This clonotype occurred a few times. The antigen remains undetermined. This CDR3 contains 13 residues. Trimming took 1 base from V and 4 from J, leaving 10 bases between them. Germline-derived CDR1 and CDR2 are GTSNPN and SVGIG (reference sequence). Prepared TCR beta cDNA libraries contained unique molecular identifiers. Starting from around 1 to 10 million T cells, the study yielded about 540,000 cDNA molecules. TCRdb re-derived calls from the PCR reads in MiXCR, one entry per CDR3 protein. The sample contains hundreds of thousands of distinct CDR3 sequences, over 45% of which appear only once. This rearrangement joins TRBV30 to TRBJ2-5; D perhaps matches TRBD1 (6 bases). The receptor's source is a girl aged 2 to 10 with multiple sclerosis. The material sequenced was blood. CDR3 amino acids: CAWSGRRGETQYF. The CDR3, as DNA: TGTGCCTGGAGTGGCCGCAGGGGAGAGACCCAGTACTTC.